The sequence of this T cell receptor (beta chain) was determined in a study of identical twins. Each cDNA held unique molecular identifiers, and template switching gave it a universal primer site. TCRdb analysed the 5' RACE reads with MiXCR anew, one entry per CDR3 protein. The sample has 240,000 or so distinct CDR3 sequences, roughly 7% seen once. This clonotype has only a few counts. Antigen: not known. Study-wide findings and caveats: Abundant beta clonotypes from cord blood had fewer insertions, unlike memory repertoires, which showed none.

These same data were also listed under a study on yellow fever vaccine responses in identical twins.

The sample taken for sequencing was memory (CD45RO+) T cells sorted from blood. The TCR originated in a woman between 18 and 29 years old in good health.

CDR3 loop: CASSSPGQGWTGELFF. The CDR3 DNA sequence: TGTGCCAGCAGTTCACCGGGACAGGGTTGGACCGGGGAGCTGTTTTTT. The rearrangement joins TRBV27 to TRBJ2-2; TRBD1 matches 9 bases. Germline CDR1 MNHEY, CDR2 SMNVEV (reference sequence). This CDR3 contains 16 residues. V dropped 4 bases and J dropped 5; count of bases not matched to a gene: 8.